The sequence of this TCR beta chain was determined in a study of OX40 agonist ivuxolimab in advanced cancers. Study in general: Of mixed ages from about 20 to 90 and averaging 60 years, the group was just under 85% male.

As for this clone: Its antigen remains unknown.

This table comes from immunoSEQ multiplex PCR, and its TCRdb copy is limited to in-frame clones, with some not included. The sample lists around 110,000 clones, approximately 89% seen once, with around 1.2% in the top ten. Findings and caveats of the study: Clonal expansion from baseline to week 6 occurred in both CD4+ and CD8+ T cells.

After removal of 0 bases from V and 5 bases from J, the junction contained 4 bases not matched to a gene. This CDR3 spans 15 amino acids. The germline CDR1 and CDR2 sequences are SGDLS and YYNGEE. The chain combines TRBV9 with TRBJ2-7, with TRBD2 matching 11 bases. The origin of this receptor is an adult with an advanced solid tumor such as melanoma, head and neck, liver or kidney cancer. The sample in question was CD4+ or CD8+ T cells sorted from blood, obtained in a trial of the OX40 agonist ivuxolimab. The CDR3 nucleotides read TGTGCCAGCAGCGTAGACGCTAGCGGGAGGAACGAGCAGTACTTC. It is translated as CASSVDASGRNEQYF.